The 28 T cell receptor beta chains below all came from one sample that was sequenced in a study of T cells in Graves' hyperthyroidism and ophthalmopathy. The investigators amplified TCR beta CDR3 regions from RNA transcripts. Using the HTBI primer set, a first-round RT-PCR was run on the TCR CDR3. In TCRdb, the multiplex PCR reads were re-called with MiXCR into one record per CDR3 protein. The sample consists of 300,000 to 400,000 distinct CDR3 sequences, roughly a fifth of them appearing once. The specimen was blood. These receptors all come from a woman aged 50 to 60 with Graves' hyperthyroidism.

The chain has TRBV7-2 and TRBJ2-5, with 7 bases aligning to TRBD2. The length of the CDR3 is 15 residues. V shed 5 bases, J shed 1 base, and the junction held 7 bases outside the gene matches. The germline CDR1 and CDR2 sequences are SGHTA and FQGNSA. The CDR3 DNA follows: TGTGCCAGCAGCCGCCAGGCTAGCGGCCAAGAGACCCAGTACTTC. It codes for CASSRQASGQETQYF. Based on the CDR3 plus reference TRBV7-2 and TRBJ2-5, the full variable domain is GAGVSQSPSNKVTEKGKDVELRCDPISGHTALYWYRQSLGQGLEFLIYFQGNSAPDKSGLPSDRFSAERTGGSVSTLTIQRTQQEDSAVYLCASSRQASGQETQYFGPGTRLLVL.

This clonotype was observed at least ten times. V is TRBV3-1 and J is TRBJ1-2; TRBD1 matches 7 bases. With V trimmed by 0 bases and J by 7 bases, 5 bases remained unmatched. CDR1 and CDR2 (germline): LGHDT, YNNKEL (reference sequence). The CDR3 is 14 amino acids. The CDR3 DNA is TGTGCCAGCAGCCAAGATCGCAGGGGGGGTGGCTACACCTTC. Translated: CASSQDRRGGGYTF.

A word on this clonotype: This sequence may be a read error, since a much larger clone differs from it by one base. This chain links TRBV7-8 with TRBJ1-3; D is ambiguous. CDR3 length equals 13 residues. Per germline, CDR1 SGHVS and CDR2 FQNEAQ. With 3 bases removed from V and 5 bases from J, the gap between germline ends came to 8 bases. Written as DNA, the CDR3 is TGTGCCAGCAGCTTGCCGGGTAGAAACACCATATATTTT. Its protein product is CASSLPGRNTIYF. The complete variable domain, with remaining parts taken from reference TRBV7-8 and TRBJ1-3, reads GAGVSQSPRYKVAKRGQDVALRCDPISGHVSLFWYQQALGQGPEFLTYFQNEAQLDKSGLPSDRFFAERPEGSVSTLKIQRTQQEDSAVYLCASSLPGRNTIYFGEGSWLTVV.

At least ten counts were recorded for this clonotype. The chain combines TRBV12-3 or TRBV12-4 with TRBJ2-4; D gene ambiguous. Between the trimmed V and J ends, which lost 5 bases and 0 bases, there was a span of 11 bases. The CDR3 has 15 residues. The CDR3 region is CASSPPWEAKNIQYF. Here the CDR3 DNA reads TGTGCCAGCAGTCCCCCTTGGGAAGCCAAAAACATTCAGTACTTC.

This clonotype was counted many times. The V gene is TRBV20-1, the J gene TRBJ2-3, with 7 bases lining up with TRBD1. From germline, CDR1 is DFQATT and CDR2 SNEGSKA (reference sequence). This CDR3 is 11 amino acids long. Germline trimming cut 8 bases from V and 5 bases from J; bases unmatched to any gene: 4. CDR3 loop: CSLTGLDTQYF. The CDR3 region has the DNA TGCAGTCTGACAGGGTTAGATACGCAGTATTTT.

This clonotype was seen at least ten times. This rearrangement joins TRBV2 to TRBJ2-2, with 10 bases aligning to TRBD1. V gave up 8 bases and J gave up 4 bases; unmatched junction bases: 10. This CDR3 contains 16 residues. The germline CDR1 and CDR2 sequences are SNHLY and FYNNEI. The CDR3 nucleotides read TGTGCCAGCTTTCGTTTGGGACAGGGGATCACCGGGGAGCTGTTTTTT. This translates into CASFRLGQGITGELFF.

The chain combines TRBV4-1 with TRBJ2-6, with 10 bases identical to TRBD2. J lost 2 bases, V lost 4 bases, and 17 bases had no gene match. The CDR3 runs to 21 residues. The germline CDR1 and CDR2 sequences are MGHRA and YSYEKL. The CDR3 sequence is CASSRIQRKREGGAGANVLTF. CDR3 sequence (DNA): TGCGCCAGCAGCCGAATACAGCGAAAGCGGGAGGGGGGAGCTGGGGCCAACGTCCTGACTTTC.

Many counts were recorded for this clonotype. This sequence may be a read error, since a much larger clone differs from it by one base. The genes are TRBV27 and TRBJ1-1; D is possibly TRBD1 (6 bases). This CDR3 has 13 residues. The V end was cut by 6 bases, the J end by 1 base, with 9 bases between. Germline assignment: CDR1 MNHEY and CDR2 SMNVEV (reference sequence). CDR3 region: CASRPTGNTEAFF. The CDR3 region has the DNA TGTGCCAGCAGACCGACAGGGAACACTGAAGCTTTCTTT.

This chain connects TRBV5-1 to TRBJ2-1; TRBD2 agrees at 14 bases. The J segment lost 2 bases and the V segment lost 2 bases, leaving 6 bases of the junction unmatched. CDR3 length: 18 amino acids. Germline V gene lookup returns CDR1 SGHRS and CDR2 YFSETQ. CDR3 nucleotides: TGCGCCAGCAGCTTCTGGACTAGCGGGAGGTTGACCTACAATGAGCAGTTCTTC. Encoded protein: CASSFWTSGRLTYNEQFF. Supplemented by reference TRBV5-1 and TRBJ2-1, the full variable domain reads KAGVTQTPRYLIKTRGQQVTLSCSPISGHRSVSWYQQTPGQGLQFLFEYFSETQRNKGNFPGRFSGRQFSNSRSEMNVSTLELGDSALYLCASSFWTSGRLTYNEQFFGPGTRLTVL.

This clonotype was detected many times. The chain carries TRBV7-3 and TRBJ2-2, with 9 bases that match TRBD2. Per germline, CDR1 SGHTA and CDR2 FQGTGA. V was pared by 1 base and J by 7 bases, with 4 bases of the junction left unmatched. The CDR3 spans 15 residues. The CDR3 sequence: CASSLSGRASGELFF. The CDR3, as DNA: TGTGCCAGCAGCTTAAGCGGGAGGGCCAGCGGGGAGCTGTTTTTT.

This clonotype was found a few times. This rearrangement joins TRBV18 to TRBJ2-5; D may be TRBD1 (5 bases). Germline V gene lookup returns CDR1 KGHSH and CDR2 LQKENI. V was trimmed by 8 bases and J by 1 base, leaving 11 bases between them. There are 13 residues in the CDR3. The CDR3 loop reads CASPGQGQETQYF. Written as DNA, the CDR3 is TGTGCCAGCCCAGGGCAGGGCCAAGAGACCCAGTACTTC.

This chain links TRBV20-1 with TRBJ1-1; 8 bases align to TRBD1. Germline V gene data show CDR1 as DFQATT and CDR2 as SNEGSKA (reference sequence). The CDR3 covers 15 residues. The V gene end was trimmed by 6 bases and the J gene end by 1 base; junction bases not matched to a gene: 10. In DNA form, the CDR3 reads TGCAGTGCAATACAGGGGGGAAGAAGGAACACTGAAGCTTTCTTT. It is translated as CSAIQGGRRNTEAFF.

In this sample, this clonotype turned up many times. CDR3 sequence reads: CASSETGQLGNQPQHF. The CDR3 DNA reads as TGTGCCAGCAGTGAAACCGGGCAACTGGGCAATCAGCCCCAGCATTTT. This chain uses TRBV6-1 with TRBJ1-5; D unclear. The V end was cut by 2 bases, the J end by 2 bases, with 13 bases between. The V gene's germline CDR1 is MNHNS and CDR2 SASEGT. The CDR3 spans 16 residues.

This clonotype was detected many times. The genes are TRBV10-2 and TRBJ1-4; D is unclear. The germline V and J ends were trimmed by 5 bases and 5 bases, with 9 bases remaining between them. CDR1 is WSHSY, CDR2 SAAADI, per germline. CDR3 length: 13 amino acids. CDR3: CASSRPQNEKLFF. CDR3 coding DNA: TGCGCCAGCAGTAGGCCCCAGAATGAAAAACTGTTTTTT.

V usage is TRBV6-1 and J usage is TRBJ1-1; D might be TRBD1 (5 bases). The length of the CDR3 is 14 residues. V lost 9 bases and J 1 base, leaving 15 bases between the germline ends. CDR1 MNHNS and CDR2 SASEGT come from the germline V gene. CDR3 DNA sequence: TGTGCCAGTAGCCCCTCAGACAGGAACACTGAAGCTTTCTTT. The encoded protein is CASSPSDRNTEAFF.

The V and J genes are TRBV3-1 and TRBJ2-1, with a possible D match to TRBD1 (6 bases). CDR1 LGHDT and CDR2 YNNKEL come from the germline V gene (reference sequence). The V end was cut by 0 bases, the J end by 12 bases, with 15 bases between. CDR3 length equals 14 residues. In nucleotides, the CDR3 is TGTGCCAGCAGCCAAGATTTAGTGGGACAAGGGCAGTTCTTC. Its translation: CASSQDLVGQGQFF.

This clonotype was seen ten or more times. The gene calls are TRBV7-2 and TRBJ1-2; 8 bases align to TRBD1. With V trimmed by 5 bases and J by 2 bases, 7 bases remained unmatched. Germline loops: CDR1 SGHTA, CDR2 FQGNSA. This CDR3 is built from 15 residues. The CDR3 DNA follows: TGTGCCAGCAGCCAACGGGACAGGCCAAACTATGGCTACACCTTC. It translates to CASSQRDRPNYGYTF.

The table lists this clonotype with many counts. The chain employs TRBV7-9 and TRBJ2-7; 9 bases are shared with TRBD1. The V gene's germline CDR1 is SEHNR and CDR2 FQNEAQ (reference sequence). The CDR3 is made up of 15 amino acids. V shed 1 base and J 2 bases; nucleotides not matched to a gene: 3. CDR3: CASSLVGTGTYEQYF. CDR3 DNA: TGTGCCAGCAGCTTAGTCGGGACAGGGACCTACGAGCAGTACTTC.

The rearrangement uses TRBV27 and TRBJ1-5, with no clear D. V lost 0 bases to trimming and J lost 0 bases, with 3 bases between them. This CDR3 contains 14 residues. CDR1 MNHEY and CDR2 SMNVEV come from the germline V gene (reference sequence). The CDR3 DNA reads TGTGCCAGCAGTTTATCATATAGCAATCAGCCCCAGCATTTT. Encoded protein: CASSLSYSNQPQHF.

This clonotype occurred many times. CDR3 in amino acids: CASSLQRGGSTDTQYF. The CDR3 DNA follows: TGTGCCAGCAGCTTACAGCGGGGGGGTAGCACAGATACGCAGTATTTT. The chain links TRBV7-3 to TRBJ2-3; 10 bases are a match to TRBD2. The V and J ends lost 2 bases and 0 bases, in that order; junction bases with no gene match: 2. Germline lookup yields CDR1 SGHTA and CDR2 FQGTGA. The CDR3 spans 16 residues.

This clonotype was seen ten or more times. The chain recombines TRBV6-1 with TRBJ1-2; possibly TRBD1 for D (6 bases). The CDR3 covers 13 residues. Germline CDR1 and CDR2: MNHNS and SASEGT. The V and J ends lost 5 bases and 8 bases respectively, with 15 bases between them. CDR3 DNA sequence: TGTGCCAGCAGTCCCGAGGGGGGTAGGGGCTACACCTTC. Translating gives CASSPEGGRGYTF.

This clonotype was detected many times. The junction departs from germline at one end; a sequencing error may be responsible. V gene TRBV7-2 combines with J gene TRBJ2-1; no definite D call. This CDR3 region has 15 residues. Per germline, CDR1 SGHTA and CDR2 FQGNSA. The CDR3 nucleotides read TGTGCCAGCAGCTTAGAGCCCCCCAGAGATCGCGAGCAGCTCTTC. Translated: CASSLEPPRDREQLF.

This rearrangement joins TRBV2 to TRBJ2-3; D perhaps matches TRBD2 (6 bases). Germline V CDR1 and CDR2: SNHLY, FYNNEI. V dropped 7 bases and J dropped 3 bases, with 17 bases sitting between them. CDR3 length: 15 residues. The CDR3 nucleotides read TGTGCCAGCATCGAAGGAGGGGCCCCGACAGATACGCAGTATTTT. It codes for CASIEGGAPTDTQYF.

This chain links TRBV19 with TRBJ1-2; D perhaps matches TRBD1 (6 bases). The CDR3 runs 12 residues. V lost 9 bases to trimming and J lost 7 bases, with 15 bases between them. CDR1 and CDR2 from the germline V gene are LNHDA and SQIVND (reference sequence). CDR3 DNA sequence: TGTGCCAGCCACCAGGGGATAGGTGGCTACACCTTC. This codes for CASHQGIGGYTF. Supplemented by reference TRBV19 and TRBJ1-2, the full variable domain reads DGGITQSPKYLFRKEGQNVTLSCEQNLNHDAMYWYRQDPGQGLRLIYYSQIVNDFQKGDIAEGYSVSREKKESFPLTVTSAQKNPTAFYLCASHQGIGGYTFGSGTRLTVV.

This clonotype has ten or more counts. V and J are TRBV6-1 and TRBJ2-7; TRBD1 matches 9 bases. V lost 4 bases to trimming and J lost 5 bases; unmatched junction nucleotides: 3. Germline loops: CDR1 MNHNS, CDR2 SASEGT. CDR3 length: 13 amino acids. CDR3: CASSGDRGDEQYF. For the CDR3, the DNA is TGTGCCAGCAGTGGCGACAGGGGGGACGAGCAGTACTTC.

This clonotype was picked up a small number of times. Here the CDR3 DNA reads TGCAGTGCCCACCAAGACGGGGCAGATACGCAGTATTTT. This sequence encodes CSAHQDGADTQYF. The V call is TRBV20-1, the J call TRBJ2-3, with D tentatively TRBD2 (5 bases). Trimming pared 6 bases from V and 4 bases from J, leaving 14 bases between. The CDR3 is 13 amino acids. From germline, CDR1 is DFQATT and CDR2 SNEGSKA (reference sequence).

This clonotype showed up many times. CDR3 DNA sequence: TGTGCCAGCAGTTTAGTTGTGGGATATGAAGCTTTCTTT. Its translation is CASSLVVGYEAFF. The gene calls are TRBV12-3 or TRBV12-4 and TRBJ1-1; D ambiguous. The V end was cut by 1 base, the J end by 7 bases, with 10 bases between. This CDR3 has 13 amino acids.

Worth noting for this clonotype: A much larger clone sits a single nucleotide away, making a read error possible. Because the CDR3 is missing its conserved closing phenylalanine or tryptophan, this is likely a read error. J is TRBJ1-1 and V is TRBV6-1; D is perhaps TRBD1 (6 bases). V shed 7 bases and J shed 1 base, with 16 bases lying between them. The CDR3 has 15 residues. In germline, CDR1 is MNHNS, CDR2 SASEGT. CDR3 bases: TGTGCCAGCACCCGAAGCCAGGGGTGGAACACTGAAGCTTTCTCT. Its translation: CASTRSQGWNTEAFS.